What follows describes a single TCR beta chain. Per germline, CDR1 LNHDA and CDR2 SQIVND (reference sequence). V was clipped by 8 bases and J by 2 bases; unmatched bases: 2. The CDR3 consists of 13 residues. The data were obtained in a study of prognosis after radiotherapy for stage I lung cancer. By two-round multiplex PCR, the TCR beta CDR3 was amplified from genomic DNA. First-round PCR, the initial amplification, used primers specific to each TRBV and TRBJ gene. Universal primers went into the second round of PCR. TCRdb re-called the multiplex PCR reads with MiXCR, one entry per CDR3 protein. This table has roughly 20,000 distinct CDR3 sequences, approximately 50% appearing once.

The chain uses TRBV19 and TRBJ2-7, with TRBD1 matching 11 bases. The source is a donor over 45 with non-small cell lung cancer. The source was PBMCs, collected before or after stereotactic body radiation therapy (not recorded which). As DNA, the CDR3 is TGTGCCAGTGCGGGACAGGGGGCCTACGAGCAGTACTTC. Its translation: CASAGQGAYEQYF.